This passage covers 17 T cell receptor beta chains from one sample sequenced in a study of blood T cell repertoires in COVID-19. Produced via immunoSEQ multiplex PCR; TCRdb's table is partial and in-frame only. The sample records some 300,000 clones, about nine tenths being singletons. Sequenced: peripheral blood. These receptors were collected from a woman between 50 and 59 years old with COVID-19, enrolled during active disease.

The V and J genes are TRBV23-1 and TRBJ2-1; TRBD2 matches 9 bases. TRBV23-1 is filed as an ORF, its function uncertain. The V and J ends lost 3 bases and 5 bases, in that order; junction bases with no gene match: 2. This CDR3 is built from 14 residues. CDR3 protein: CASSHPSGDNEQFF. In DNA, the CDR3 is TGCGCCAGCAGTCACCCTAGCGGGGACAATGAGCAGTTCTTC.

The rearrangement uses TRBV19 and TRBJ1-4, with no clear D. The germline V gene has CDR1 LNHDA and CDR2 SQIVND (reference sequence). CDR3 length: 14 residues. Trimming removed 7 bases from V and 8 bases from J, with 17 bases in between. CDR3 nucleotide sequence: TGTGCCAGTACCCCGGCGGGTCGGCGGGAAAAACTGTTTTTT. Translating gives CASTPAGRREKLFF.

This chain joins TRBV27 and TRBJ2-1; D is undetermined. This CDR3 has 15 residues. Trimming took 4 bases from V and 0 from J, leaving 10 bases between them. Germline assignment: CDR1 MNHEY and CDR2 SMNVEV (reference sequence). Written as DNA, the CDR3 is TGTGCCAGCAGTTCGAGCCGGAGCTCCTACAATGAGCAGTTCTTC. Its protein is CASSSSRSSYNEQFF.

This clone came up a few times. The genes are TRBV13 and TRBJ2-7; tentative D call: TRBD1 (7 bases). The germline V and J ends were trimmed by 6 bases and 2 bases, with 14 bases remaining between them. Germline values: CDR1 PRHDT, CDR2 FYEKMQ (reference sequence). This CDR3 is 14 amino acids long. In nucleotides, the CDR3 is TGTGCCAGCAGTCCGCGGGACAGAGCCTACGAGCAGTACTTC. Amino acids: CASSPRDRAYEQYF.

This clone was counted a single time. V is TRBV9 and J is TRBJ2-7, with D perhaps matching TRBD2 (5 bases). V dropped 4 bases and J dropped 4 bases, with 15 bases sitting between them. Germline-derived CDR1 and CDR2 are SGDLS and YYNGEE. This CDR3 has 14 amino acids. The CDR3 is CASSPLGSSYEQYF. CDR3 coding DNA: TGTGCCAGCAGCCCCTTGGGGAGTAGTTACGAGCAGTACTTC.

The rearrangement uses TRBV30 and TRBJ1-1; 11 bases are shared with TRBD1. Trimming took 2 bases from V and 2 from J; bases not matched to a gene: 10. CDR3 size: 17 residues. Germline assignment: CDR1 GTSNPN and CDR2 SVGIG (reference sequence). The CDR3, as DNA: TGTGCCTGGAGTACCCCCGGGACAGGGGGAAAAAACACTGAAGCTTTCTTT. As protein: CAWSTPGTGGKNTEAFF.

J is TRBJ2-7 and V is TRBV10-2; tentative D call: TRBD2 (6 bases). CDR1 and CDR2 from the germline V gene are WSHSY and SAAADI. V was clipped by 1 base and J by 0 bases, with 10 bases between them. The CDR3 has 15 residues. The CDR3 is CASSELAGRSYEQYF. The DNA for the CDR3 is TGCGCCAGCAGTGAGTTGGCGGGACGCTCCTACGAGCAGTACTTC.

V gene TRBV5-6 combines with J gene TRBJ2-7, with D tentatively TRBD1 (6 bases). V shed 6 bases and J shed 3 bases, with 19 bases lying between them. The CDR3 runs to 15 residues. Germline CDR1 is SGHDT and CDR2 is YYEEEE. DNA for the CDR3: TGTGCCAGCACGTCACCGGGACACCGAGACTACGAGCAGTACTTC. Encoded protein: CASTSPGHRDYEQYF. Combining the CDR3 with reference TRBV5-6 and TRBJ2-7 gives the whole variable domain DAGVTQSPTHLIKTRGQQVTLRCSPKSGHDTVSWYQQALGQGPQFIFQYYEEEERQRGNFPDRFSGHQFPNYSSELNVNALLLGDSALYLCASTSPGHRDYEQYFGPGTRLTVT.

The chain has TRBV10-3 and TRBJ2-7, with 10 bases identical to TRBD2. The CDR3 runs 16 residues. CDR1 and CDR2 from the germline V gene are ENHRY and SYGVKD. V lost 4 bases and J lost 4; bases outside the gene matches: 10. The CDR3 loop reads CAISGGGASGGYEQYF. CDR3 sequence (DNA): TGTGCCATCAGTGGGGGAGGAGCTAGCGGGGGTTACGAGCAGTACTTC.

The chain joins TRBV6-5 to TRBJ1-1; D is unclear. The CDR3 totals 12 residues. Germline V gene sequence: CDR1 MNHEY, CDR2 SVGAGI. V was cut by 6 bases and J by 1 base, with 6 bases left in between. Here the CDR3 DNA reads TGTGCCAGCAGGGCGGCGAACACTGAAGCTTTCTTT. The encoded protein is CASRAANTEAFF.

The CDR3 spells CSVDRGTYGYTF. The CDR3 DNA reads TGCAGCGTTGACCGGGGGACTTATGGCTACACCTTC. The chain recombines TRBV29-1 with TRBJ1-2; weak D call: TRBD1 (5 bases). The germline V gene encodes CDR1 SQVTM and CDR2 ANQGSEA. The V end lost 3 bases, the J end lost 5 bases, and 10 bases lay between the germline ends. The CDR3 covers 12 residues.

V gene TRBV27 combines with J gene TRBJ1-2; 11 bases are a match to TRBD1. Germline-derived CDR1 and CDR2 are MNHEY and SMNVEV (reference sequence). V dropped 5 bases and J dropped 7; count of bases not matched to a gene: 3. The CDR3 has 13 amino acids. CDR3 amino acids: CASSRTGGGGYTF. The CDR3 DNA reads as TGTGCCAGCAGTCGGACAGGGGGCGGTGGCTACACCTTC.

This chain joins TRBV11-2 and TRBJ2-3; D unresolved. Germline CDR1 reads SGHAT; CDR2 reads FQNNGV. Trimming removed 1 base at V and 2 bases at J, with 7 bases between. The CDR3 runs 14 residues. The CDR3 DNA reads TGTGCCAGCAGCTTAGCGAGATCCACAGATACGCAGTATTTT. Its protein is CASSLARSTDTQYF. Drawing the rest from reference TRBV11-2 and TRBJ2-3, the complete variable domain is EAGVAQSPRYKIIEKRQSVAFWCNPISGHATLYWYQQILGQGPKLLIQFQNNGVVDDSQLPKDRFSAERLKGVDSTLKIQPAKLEDSAVYLCASSLARSTDTQYFGPGTRLTVL.

V gene TRBV4-1 combines with J gene TRBJ2-1; TRBD2 matches 7 bases. This CDR3 region has 15 residues. CDR1 and CDR2 from the germline V gene are MGHRA and YSYEKL. V lost 4 bases to trimming and J lost 10 bases; unmatched junction nucleotides: 13. The CDR3 is CASSLREGGPSEQFF. The CDR3 DNA follows: TGCGCCAGCAGCCTTAGGGAGGGCGGGCCCTCAGAGCAGTTCTTC.

The chain recombines TRBV29-1 with TRBJ2-2; 7 nucleotides align to TRBD1. Germline CDR1 SQVTM, CDR2 ANQGSEA. The CDR3 sequence is 14 residues long. J lost 1 base, V lost 6 bases, and 5 bases had no gene match. This CDR3 is CSVLGQENTGELFF. The DNA of the CDR3 is TGCAGCGTCCTTGGACAGGAGAACACCGGGGAGCTGTTTTTT.

The chain employs TRBV11-3 and TRBJ2-1, with TRBD1 matching over 9 bases. V trimming: 4 bases; J trimming: 1 base; junction bases outside the gene matches: 11. CDR3 length: 18 amino acids. Germline CDR1 reads SGHNT; CDR2 reads YENEEA. This chain's CDR3 is CASSSYDAGQGSYNEQFF. The CDR3 DNA reads as TGTGCCAGCAGCTCGTATGACGCGGGACAGGGATCCTACAATGAGCAGTTCTTC.

This chain joins TRBV15 and TRBJ2-3; 9 bases match TRBD2. This CDR3 has 17 residues. Germline lookup yields CDR1 LNHNV and CDR2 YYDKDF (reference sequence). The V and J ends lost 1 base and 5 bases, in that order; junction bases with no gene match: 10. In DNA form, the CDR3 reads TGTGCCACCAGCAGAGTTGGACTAGCGTCGGCCGGAGATACGCAGTATTTT. As protein: CATSRVGLASAGDTQYF. The full variable domain, its missing parts supplied by reference TRBV15 and TRBJ2-3, is DAMVIQNPRYQVTQFGKPVTLSCSQTLNHNVMYWYQQKSSQAPKLLFHYYDKDFNNEADTPDNFQSRRPNTSFCFLDIRSPGLGDTAMYLCATSRVGLASAGDTQYFGPGTRLTVL.